The clone carrying this TCR beta chain was found once. The data were obtained in a study of blood T cell repertoires in COVID-19. Repertoires were generated with immunoSEQ multiplex PCR, while TCRdb's copy carries only in-frame clones and drops some. The table lists 350,000 to 450,000 clones, over 85% of them singletons. Germline V gene data show CDR1 as SGHDT and CDR2 as YYEEEE. With 0 bases removed from V and 3 bases from J, the gap between germline ends came to 9 bases. The CDR3 runs 14 residues. The source material was PBMCs or T cells enriched from blood (not recorded which). This receptor was identified in a woman aged 25 to 45 who had recovered from COVID-19. This chain links TRBV5-6 with TRBJ1-2, with TRBD1 as a possible D gene (6 bases). In DNA, the CDR3 is TGTGCCAGCAGCTTGGACAGGGTTTACTATGGCTACACCTTC. As protein: CASSLDRVYYGYTF.